Listed below are T cell receptor beta chains from one sample, sequenced in a study of cytomegalovirus exposure and HLA in healthy donors. Sequenced by immunoSEQ multiplex PCR; TCRdb stores in-frame clones only, minus some. Of a few hundred thousand clones in the sample, roughly 80% were seen once. The sample comprised PBMCs. These receptors came from a man aged 40-49 years in good health and CMV-seronegative. The CDR3 runs from the conserved cysteine through the conserved F or W. The D gene is left open where the match is weak. Some rows mark clone size as missing; the rest say once, few, many or name a class of expanded clone.

D gene | J gene | V gene | clone size | CDR3 DNA | CDR3 protein
TRBD1 | TRBJ1-3 | TRBV5-1 | NA | TGCGCCAGCAGCCCAACAGGGGACTCTGGAAACACCATATATTTT | CASSPTGDSGNTIYF
NA | TRBJ1-1 | TRBV6-1 | NA | TGTGCCAGCAGTCCGACAGGATCGAGGACTGAAGCTTTCTTT | CASSPTGSRTEAFF
TRBD2 | TRBJ2-5 | TRBV9 | NA | TGTGCCAGCAGCGCCGGGGGTGGAGCGGGGACGCAAGAGACCCAGTACTTC | CASSAGGGAGTQETQYF
TRBD2 | TRBJ2-5 | TRBV7-9 | NA | TGTTCCAGCAGCTTAGGACCTACTAGCGGCCAAGAGACCCAGTACTTC | CSSSLGPTSGQETQYF
TRBD1 | TRBJ1-1 | TRBV7-2 | NA | TGTGCCAGCAGCCGCGGGACAGACACTGAAGCTTTCTTT | CASSRGTDTEAFF
TRBD1 | TRBJ1-2 | TRBV5-4 | NA | TGTGCCAGCAGCTTGGGGCCGGGACAGGAGGCTTATGGCTACACCTTC | CASSLGPGQEAYGYTF
NA | TRBJ2-1 | TRBV2 | NA | TGTGCCAGCCAGCCACTAGCCTCTTTGAATGAGCAGTTCTTC | CASQPLASLNEQFF
TRBD2 | TRBJ2-3 | TRBV7-2 | NA | TGTGCCAGCACCTGGGAAGCGGGGACGCAGTATTTT | CASTWEAGTQYF
NA | TRBJ1-5 | TRBV10-1 | NA | TGCGCCAGCAGTGAAGTGTGGACATCTAATAGCAATCAGCCCCAGCATTTT | CASSEVWTSNSNQPQHF
NA | TRBJ2-7 | TRBV5-6 | NA | TGTGCTAGCAGCCCCAGAAGGGGGATTTACGAGCAGTACTTC | CASSPRRGIYEQYF
NA | TRBJ1-1 | TRBV5-6 | NA | TGTGCCAGCAGCCGGGGAGGGCGGCACCACGAAGCTTTCTTT | CASSRGGRHHEAFF
TRBD1 | TRBJ1-4 | TRBV7-6 | few | TGTGCCAGCAGCTTAGGGGGACAGGGTGGACTGTTTTTT | CASSLGGQGGLFF
NA | TRBJ2-7 | TRBV13 | NA | TGTGCCAGCAGCCCGGAGAAGGACACCGACTACGAGCAGTACTTC | CASSPEKDTDYEQYF
TRBD2 | TRBJ2-2 | TRBV29-1 | NA | TGCAGCGTTGAAGGAGCGGGAGGAGGCACCGGGGAGCTGTTTTTT | CSVEGAGGGTGELFF
TRBD2 | TRBJ2-5 | TRBV30 | once | TGTGCCTGGAGCTCGAAGGGACTAGGATTAGAGACCCAGTACTTC | CAWSSKGLGLETQYF
NA | TRBJ2-7 | TRBV5-6 | once | TGTGCCAGCAGCCAAAAGGCGGACACTTGGAGAGGCGAGCAGTACTTC | CASSQKADTWRGEQYF
NA | TRBJ2-5 | TRBV6-6 | NA | TGTGCCAGCAGTTACCGGACAGTCCAAGAGACCCAGTACTTC | CASSYRTVQETQYF
TRBD1 | TRBJ1-1 | TRBV29-1 | NA | TGCAGCGGTACAGGGGTGGACACTGAAGCTTTCTTT | CSGTGVDTEAFF
NA | TRBJ1-1 | TRBV2 | NA | TGTGCCAGCAAGGAGGTGAACACTGAAGCTTTCTTT | CASKEVNTEAFF
TRBD2 | TRBJ2-1 | TRBV18 | NA | TGTGCCAGCTCACCTAACCCGGGAGGGAGCTCCTACAATGAGCAGTTCTTC | CASSPNPGGSSYNEQFF
NA | TRBJ1-2 | TRBV20-1 | NA | TGCAGTGCGGGGGACATGGGGGGCTACACCTTC | CSAGDMGGYTF
NA | TRBJ1-5 | TRBV27 | NA | TGTGCCAGCAGTTTTGGGGGGAAAGGGCAGCCCCAGCATTTT | CASSFGGKGQPQHF
NA | TRBJ2-7 | TRBV20-1 | NA | TGCAGTGCTAGGACTGGGGAGCAGTACTTC | CSARTGEQYF